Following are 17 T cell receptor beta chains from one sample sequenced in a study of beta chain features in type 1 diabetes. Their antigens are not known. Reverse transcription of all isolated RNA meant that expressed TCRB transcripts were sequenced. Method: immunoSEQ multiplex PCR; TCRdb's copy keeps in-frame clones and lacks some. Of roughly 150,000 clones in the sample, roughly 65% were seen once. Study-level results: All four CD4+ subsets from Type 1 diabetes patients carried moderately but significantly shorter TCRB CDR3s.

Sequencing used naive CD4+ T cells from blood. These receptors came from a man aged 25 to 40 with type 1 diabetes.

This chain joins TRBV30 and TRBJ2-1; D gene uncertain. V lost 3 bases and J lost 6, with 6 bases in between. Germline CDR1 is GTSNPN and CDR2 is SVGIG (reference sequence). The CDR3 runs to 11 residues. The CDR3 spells CAWRTGNEQFF. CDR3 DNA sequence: TGTGCCTGGAGAACTGGCAATGAGCAGTTCTTC. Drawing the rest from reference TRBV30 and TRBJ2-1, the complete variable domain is SQTIHQWPATLVQPVGSPLSLECTVEGTSNPNLYWYRQAAGRGLQLLFYSVGIGQISSEVPQNLSASRPQDRQFILSSKKLLLSDSGFYLCAWRTGNEQFFGPGTRLTVL.

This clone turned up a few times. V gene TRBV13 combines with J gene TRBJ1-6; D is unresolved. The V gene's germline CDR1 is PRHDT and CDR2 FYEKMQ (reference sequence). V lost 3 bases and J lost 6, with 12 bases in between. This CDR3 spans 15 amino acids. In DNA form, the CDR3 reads TGTGCCAGCAGCTTCAGACAACGAGCTAATTCACCCCTCCACTTT. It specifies CASSFRQRANSPLHF. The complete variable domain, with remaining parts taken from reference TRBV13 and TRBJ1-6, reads AAGVIQSPRHLIKEKRETATLKCYPIPRHDTVYWYQQGPGQDPQFLISFYEKMQSDKGSIPDRFSAQQFSDYHSELNMSSLELGDSALYFCASSFRQRANSPLHFGNGTRLTVT.

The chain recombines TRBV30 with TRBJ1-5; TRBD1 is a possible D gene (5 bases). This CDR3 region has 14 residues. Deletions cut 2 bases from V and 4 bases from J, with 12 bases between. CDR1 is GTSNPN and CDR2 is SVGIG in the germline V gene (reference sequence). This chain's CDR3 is CAWSPGTENQPQHF. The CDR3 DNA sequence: TGTGCCTGGAGTCCCGGGACGGAGAATCAGCCCCAGCATTTT.

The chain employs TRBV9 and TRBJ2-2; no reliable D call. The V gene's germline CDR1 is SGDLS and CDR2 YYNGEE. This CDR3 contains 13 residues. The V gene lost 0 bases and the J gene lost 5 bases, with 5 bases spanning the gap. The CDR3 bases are TGTGCCAGCAGCGTAGATGGGACCGGGGAGCTGTTTTTT. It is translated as CASSVDGTGELFF. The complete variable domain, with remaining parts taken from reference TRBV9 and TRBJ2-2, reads DSGVTQTPKHLITATGQRVTLRCSPRSGDLSVYWYQQSLDQGLQFLIQYYNGEERAKGNILERFSAQQFPDLHSELNLSSLELGDSALYFCASSVDGTGELFFGEGSRLTVL.

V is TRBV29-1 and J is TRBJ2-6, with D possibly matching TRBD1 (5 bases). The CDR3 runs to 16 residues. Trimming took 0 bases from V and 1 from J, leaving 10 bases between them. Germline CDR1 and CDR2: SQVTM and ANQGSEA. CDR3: CSVEDLPGSGANVLTF. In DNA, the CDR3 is TGCAGCGTTGAAGATCTCCCAGGGTCTGGGGCCAACGTCCTGACTTTC.

The CDR3 spells CASSLEGAMGEKLFF. Written as DNA, the CDR3 is TGCGCCAGCAGCTTGGAGGGGGCAATGGGTGAAAAACTGTTTTTT. The V call is TRBV5-1, the J call TRBJ1-4; TRBD1 aligns across 7 bases. Germline CDR1 is SGHRS and CDR2 is YFSETQ. J gave up 7 bases and V 0 bases, and 6 bases lay outside the gene matches. This CDR3 is built from 15 residues.

The CDR3 coding sequence is TGTGCCAGCAGCGTAAGACAGGTAGCCACAGATACGCAGTATTTT. Its protein product is CASSVRQVATDTQYF. The chain uses TRBV7-2 and TRBJ2-3; possibly TRBD1 for D (6 bases). CDR3 length: 15 amino acids. The germline V gene has CDR1 SGHTA and CDR2 FQGNSA. V lost 5 bases and J lost 2, with 14 bases in between.

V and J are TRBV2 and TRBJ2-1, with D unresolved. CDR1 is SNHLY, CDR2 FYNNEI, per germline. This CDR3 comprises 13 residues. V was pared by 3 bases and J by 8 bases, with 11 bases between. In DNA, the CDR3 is TGTGCCAGCAGTGACTCTGGGTACGATGAGCAGTTCTTC. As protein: CASSDSGYDEQFF. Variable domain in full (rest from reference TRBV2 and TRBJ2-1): EPEVTQTPSHQVTQMGQEVILRCVPISNHLYFYWYRQILGQKVEFLVSFYNNEISEKSEIFDDQFSVERPDGSNFTLKIRSTKLEDSAMYFCASSDSGYDEQFFGPGTRLTVL.

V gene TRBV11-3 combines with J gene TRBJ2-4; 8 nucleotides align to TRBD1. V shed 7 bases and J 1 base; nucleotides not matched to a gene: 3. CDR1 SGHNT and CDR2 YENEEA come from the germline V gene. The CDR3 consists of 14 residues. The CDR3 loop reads CASNRDRAKNIQYF. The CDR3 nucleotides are TGTGCCAGCAACCGGGACAGGGCCAAAAACATTCAGTACTTC.

The chain's CDR3 is CSVEDPREQFF. The CDR3 DNA follows: TGCAGCGTTGAAGATCCACGGGAGCAGTTCTTC. This chain connects TRBV29-1 to TRBJ2-1, with no clear D. The germline V and J ends were trimmed by 0 bases and 10 bases, with 7 bases remaining between them. The CDR3 runs to 11 residues. Per the germline V gene, CDR1 is SQVTM and CDR2 is ANQGSEA.

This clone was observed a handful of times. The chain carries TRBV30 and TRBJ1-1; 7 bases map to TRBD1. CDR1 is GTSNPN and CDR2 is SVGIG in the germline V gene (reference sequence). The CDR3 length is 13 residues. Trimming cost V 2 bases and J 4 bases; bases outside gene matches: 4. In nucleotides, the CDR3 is TGTGCCTGGAGTCGAGGGGGCTTCACTGAAGCTTTCTTT. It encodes CAWSRGGFTEAFF.

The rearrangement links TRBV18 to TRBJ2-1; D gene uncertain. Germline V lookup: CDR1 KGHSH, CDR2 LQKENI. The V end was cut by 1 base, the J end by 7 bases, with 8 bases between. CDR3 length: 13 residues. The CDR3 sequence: CASSPRAENEQFF. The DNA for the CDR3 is TGTGCCAGCTCACCACGGGCGGAGAATGAGCAGTTCTTC. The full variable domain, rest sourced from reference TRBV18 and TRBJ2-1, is NAGVMQNPRHLVRRRGQEARLRCSPMKGHSHVYWYRQLPEEGLKFMVYLQKENIIDESGMPKERFSAEFPKEGPSILRIQQVVRGDSAAYFCASSPRAENEQFFGPGTRLTVL.

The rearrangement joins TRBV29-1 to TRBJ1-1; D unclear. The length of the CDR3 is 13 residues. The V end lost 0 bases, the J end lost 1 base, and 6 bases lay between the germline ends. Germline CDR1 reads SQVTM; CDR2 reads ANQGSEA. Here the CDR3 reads CSVEDLWNTEAFF. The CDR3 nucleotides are TGCAGCGTTGAAGATCTGTGGAACACTGAAGCTTTCTTT.

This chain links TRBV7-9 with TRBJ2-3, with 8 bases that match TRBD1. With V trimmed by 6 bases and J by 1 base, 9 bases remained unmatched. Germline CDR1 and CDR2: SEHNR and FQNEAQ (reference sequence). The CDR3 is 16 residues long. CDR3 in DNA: TGTGCCAGCAGATCAGACAGGGGAGGCGGCACAGATACGCAGTATTTT. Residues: CASRSDRGGGTDTQYF.

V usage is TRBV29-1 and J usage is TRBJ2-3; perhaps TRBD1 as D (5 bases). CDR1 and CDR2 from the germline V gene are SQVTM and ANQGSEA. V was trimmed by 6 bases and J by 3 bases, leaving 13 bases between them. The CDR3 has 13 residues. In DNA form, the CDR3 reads TGCAGCGTCAAACAGGTCCTTACAGATACGCAGTATTTT. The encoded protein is CSVKQVLTDTQYF.

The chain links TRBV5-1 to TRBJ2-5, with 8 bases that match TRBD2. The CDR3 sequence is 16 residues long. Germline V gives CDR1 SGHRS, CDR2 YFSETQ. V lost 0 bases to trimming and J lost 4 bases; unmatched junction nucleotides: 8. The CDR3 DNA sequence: TGCGCCAGCAGCTTGGAGCAGCGGGGGCCCACAGAGACCCAGTACTTC. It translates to CASSLEQRGPTETQYF. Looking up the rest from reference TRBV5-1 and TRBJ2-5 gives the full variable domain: KAGVTQTPRYLIKTRGQQVTLSCSPISGHRSVSWYQQTPGQGLQFLFEYFSETQRNKGNFPGRFSGRQFSNSRSEMNVSTLELGDSALYLCASSLEQRGPTETQYFGPGTRLLVL.

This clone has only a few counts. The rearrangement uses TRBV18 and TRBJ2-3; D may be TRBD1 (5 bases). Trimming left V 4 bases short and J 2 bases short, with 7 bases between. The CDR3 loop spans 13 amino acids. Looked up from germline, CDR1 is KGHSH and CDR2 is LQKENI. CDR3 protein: CASSQGSTDTQYF. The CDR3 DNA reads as TGTGCCAGCTCACAGGGGTCCACAGATACGCAGTATTTT.